The 11 T cell receptor beta chains below were found in one sample sequenced in a study of STAT5B mutations in CD4+ large granular lymphocyte leukemia. Some clones are missing from TCRdb's copy, which holds only in-frame ones; the method was immunoSEQ multiplex PCR. The repertoire includes about 48,000 clones, just over 70% of them detected once, and less than 2% sits in the top ten. Specimen: CD4+ T cells from blood buffy coats. The receptor source for this set is a human donor in good health.

This clone was seen a few times. The chain employs TRBV18 and TRBJ2-5; the D is unclear. From germline, CDR1 is KGHSH and CDR2 LQKENI. V lost 2 bases and J 1 base, leaving 8 bases between the germline ends. The CDR3 is made up of 14 amino acids. CDR3 amino acids: CASSPSGSQETQYF. Here the CDR3 DNA reads TGTGCCAGCTCACCATCGGGTAGCCAAGAGACCCAGTACTTC.

The table lists this clone with a few counts. The rearrangement joins TRBV10-3 to TRBJ1-2; TRBD1 aligns across 9 bases. Per germline, CDR1 ENHRY and CDR2 SYGVKD. The CDR3 is 17 amino acids. The trim removed 5 bases at V and 7 bases at J, leaving 17 bases unmatched. Here the CDR3 reads CAISSGQGEVQAGGYTF. CDR3 bases: TGTGCCATCAGTTCGGGACAGGGTGAGGTCCAGGCGGGTGGCTACACCTTC.

The genes are TRBV28 and TRBJ1-5; TRBD1 might be the D (6 bases). Germline V lookup: CDR1 MDHEN, CDR2 SYDVKM. V lost 2 bases to trimming and J lost 3 bases, with 14 bases between them. The CDR3 has 16 residues. This CDR3 is CASSLAGAGANQPQHF. In DNA, the CDR3 is TGTGCCAGCAGTTTAGCAGGGGCCGGAGCCAATCAGCCCCAGCATTTT.

V is TRBV28 and J is TRBJ1-2; no clear D. The CDR3 length is 14 residues. V lost 6 bases, J lost 8 bases, and 19 bases lay in between. The germline V gene encodes CDR1 MDHEN and CDR2 SYDVKM. The CDR3 DNA is TGTGCCAGCAGGGGTACTCAGCAAATCAGGGGCTACACCTTC. Encoded protein: CASRGTQQIRGYTF.

This clone was recorded once. This rearrangement joins TRBV5-1 to TRBJ2-5, with D perhaps TRBD1 or TRBD2 (5 bases each). This CDR3 spans 15 amino acids. Trimming cost V 4 bases and J 1 base, with 14 bases left between them. Germline CDR1 is SGHRS and CDR2 is YFSETQ. CDR3 loop: CASSPFPGTQETQYF. Written as DNA, the CDR3 is TGCGCCAGCAGCCCCTTTCCCGGGACCCAAGAGACCCAGTACTTC.

This chain connects TRBV13 to TRBJ1-4, with 7 bases identical to TRBD1. Germline V gene sequence: CDR1 PRHDT, CDR2 FYEKMQ (reference sequence). J lost 7 bases, V lost 5 bases, and 7 bases had no gene match. This CDR3 contains 14 residues. The DNA of the CDR3 is TGTGCCAGCAGCCTGAGACAGGGAAGTGAAAAACTGTTTTTT. Protein sequence: CASSLRQGSEKLFF.

The chain recombines TRBV5-1 with TRBJ2-7; 10 bases line up with TRBD2. Germline trimming cut 0 bases from V and 5 bases from J; bases unmatched to any gene: 8. The CDR3 has 16 amino acids. Germline V CDR1 and CDR2: SGHRS, YFSETQ. The DNA for the CDR3 is TGCGCCAGCAGCTTGGTTACTAGCGGGAATATCGACGAGCAGTACTTC. Its protein is CASSLVTSGNIDEQYF.

This sequence joins TRBV7-9 and TRBJ2-2, with D perhaps matching TRBD1 (6 bases). CDR3 length: 14 residues. CDR1 and CDR2 (germline): SEHNR, FQNEAQ (reference sequence). V was clipped by 1 base and J by 5 bases, with 8 bases between them. The CDR3 DNA sequence: TGTGCCAGCAGCTTAGACGGGACAACCGGGGAGCTGTTTTTT. This codes for CASSLDGTTGELFF.

The V gene is TRBV7-8, the J gene TRBJ1-2, with TRBD1 identical over 10 bases. This CDR3 contains 15 residues. Germline trimming cut 1 base from V and 2 bases from J; bases unmatched to any gene: 1. The V gene's germline CDR1 is SGHVS and CDR2 FQNEAQ. CDR3 sequence (DNA): TGTGCCAGCAGCTTAGTGGGACAGGGGAACTATGGCTACACCTTC. Amino acids: CASSLVGQGNYGYTF.

This clone was counted between two and nine times. The J gene is TRBJ2-2, the V gene TRBV7-9, with 8 positions matching TRBD1. CDR3 size: 15 residues. Germline CDR1 is SEHNR and CDR2 is FQNEAQ (reference sequence). Trimming cost V 5 bases and J 4 bases; bases outside gene matches: 6. The CDR3 loop reads CASSVQGALTGELFF. CDR3 DNA sequence: TGTGCCAGCAGCGTGCAGGGGGCCCTCACCGGGGAGCTGTTTTTT.

The rearrangement joins TRBV28 to TRBJ1-4; no reliable D call. Trimming removed 7 bases from V and 7 bases from J, with 16 bases in between. Germline-derived CDR1 and CDR2 are MDHEN and SYDVKM. The CDR3 covers 14 residues. The CDR3 loop reads CASNPEGLSEKLFF. Here the CDR3 DNA reads TGTGCCAGCAACCCGGAGGGTTTGAGTGAAAAACTGTTTTTT.